These 23 T cell receptor beta chains came from one sample sequenced in a study of blood T cell repertoires in COVID-19. This table comes from immunoSEQ multiplex PCR, and its TCRdb copy is limited to in-frame clones, with some not included. The sample holds 250,000 to 350,000 clones, approximately 85% seen once. The sample consisted of peripheral blood. The receptor set was obtained from a woman between 45 and 65 years old with acute or convalescent COVID-19.

The CDR3 nucleotides are TGTGCCATCAGTGAGTCCAGCTATGGCTACACCTTC. It specifies CAISESSYGYTF. V gene TRBV10-3 combines with J gene TRBJ1-2; D unclear. Deletions cut 0 bases from V and 4 bases from J, with 3 bases between. The CDR3 has 12 amino acids. Germline CDR1 and CDR2: ENHRY and SYGVKD.

Turning to this clone: At the DNA level, this CDR3 is encoded by other sequences in the same sample as well. The V gene is TRBV6-5, the J gene TRBJ1-1; D is undetermined. CDR1 is MNHEY and CDR2 is SVGAGI in the germline V gene. The V gene lost 2 bases and the J gene lost 5 bases, with 15 bases spanning the gap. This CDR3 is 15 amino acids long. The chain's CDR3 is CASSYTGTGGTEAFF. The CDR3 region has the DNA TGTGCCAGCAGTTACACCGGTACGGGAGGGACTGAAGCTTTCTTT.

Regarding this clone: An end of the junction does not agree with germline; a read error may underlie this. This chain joins TRBV9 and TRBJ2-2; 10 bases align to TRBD2. Germline V gene data show CDR1 as SGDLS and CDR2 as YYNGEE. This CDR3 contains 16 residues. The CDR3 DNA sequence: TGTGCCAGCACCGTAGGACTAGCGGTGAACACCGGGGAGCTGTTTTTT. Encoded protein: CASTVGLAVNTGELFF.

The chain uses TRBV27 and TRBJ2-7; a weak D match, TRBD1 (5 bases). V gave up 7 bases and J gave up 2 bases, with 18 bases separating them. Germline assignment: CDR1 MNHEY and CDR2 SMNVEV (reference sequence). CDR3 length: 15 residues. CDR3 in DNA: TGTGCCAGCAATTCATGGGGTCAGGGCACCTACGAGCAGTACTTC. Translation gives CASNSWGQGTYEQYF.

In the case of this clone: Mismatch with germline at one junction end may stem from a read error. This chain links TRBV3-1 (or the pseudogene TRBV3-2) with TRBJ2-1, with TRBD2 matching 8 bases. The CDR3 consists of 12 residues. Germline assignment: CDR1 LGHDT and CDR2 YNNKEL (reference sequence). This chain's CDR3 is CASSPNRDGRVF. The CDR3 region has the DNA TGTGCCAGCAGCCCGAATCGGGACGGGAGGGTCTTC.

The chain has TRBV28 and TRBJ2-7; TRBD1 matches 7 bases. Germline values: CDR1 MDHEN, CDR2 SYDVKM. The trim removed 5 bases at V and 3 bases at J, leaving 7 bases unmatched. The CDR3 consists of 14 residues. CDR3: CASSAGGLGYEQYF. In DNA, the CDR3 is TGTGCCAGCAGTGCAGGGGGATTGGGCTACGAGCAGTACTTC.

Remarks on this clone: The sample has other DNA sequences that encode this CDR3 too. The chain is built from TRBV4-1 and TRBJ2-5; 9 nucleotides agree with TRBD1. Germline CDR1 and CDR2: MGHRA and YSYEKL. The CDR3 has 15 residues. Germline trimming cut 1 base from V and 2 bases from J; bases unmatched to any gene: 2. CDR3: CASSQGDRDQETQYF. The DNA of the CDR3 is TGCGCCAGCAGCCAAGGGGACAGGGATCAAGAGACCCAGTACTTC.

This rearrangement joins TRBV5-8 to TRBJ2-1; 9 bases match TRBD2. This CDR3 spans 14 amino acids. The germline gives CDR1 SGHTS, CDR2 YDEGEE. With 9 bases clipped from V and 5 bases from J, the junction kept 9 bases outside the gene matches. The CDR3 reads CAINSGSGHNEQFF. CDR3 nucleotides: TGTGCCATCAATAGCGGGAGTGGCCACAATGAGCAGTTCTTC.

This chain uses TRBV7-3 with TRBJ1-1; D possibly corresponds to TRBD1 (5 bases). The germline V and J ends were trimmed by 1 base and 5 bases, with 14 bases remaining between them. The CDR3 consists of 15 residues. CDR1 and CDR2 from the germline V gene are SGHTA and FQGTGA. For the CDR3, the DNA is TGTGCCAGCAGCTTAATGGTGGGGCGGAATACTGAAGCTTTCTTT. Translation: CASSLMVGRNTEAFF. The full variable domain, completed using reference TRBV7-3 and TRBJ1-1, is GAGVSQTPSNKVTEKGKYVELRCDPISGHTALYWYRQSLGQGPEFLIYFQGTGAADDSGLPNDRFFAVRPEGSVSTLKIQRTERGDSAVYLCASSLMVGRNTEAFFGQGTRLTVV.

This rearrangement joins TRBV7-2 to TRBJ1-6; 10 bases line up with TRBD1. CDR3 length: 15 amino acids. V was pared by 2 bases and J by 7 bases, with 2 bases of the junction left unmatched. From germline, CDR1 is SGHTA and CDR2 FQGNSA. This chain's CDR3 is CASSLRDRGNSPLHF. The CDR3 bases are TGTGCCAGCAGCTTAAGGGACAGGGGAAATTCACCCCTCCACTTT.

The chain employs TRBV6-1 and TRBJ2-1; 9 bases align to TRBD1. Germline CDR1 MNHNS, CDR2 SASEGT. This CDR3 region has 15 residues. Trimming took 3 bases from V and 7 from J; bases not matched to a gene: 7. Here the CDR3 reads CASSDGTGNWNEQFF. The CDR3 region has the DNA TGTGCCAGCAGTGACGGGACAGGGAATTGGAATGAGCAGTTCTTC.

The rearrangement joins TRBV19 to TRBJ1-2; the match to TRBD1 covers 7 bases. Trimming removed 5 bases from V and 8 bases from J; junction bases left unmatched: 14. The CDR3 is 15 amino acids. Germline CDR1 is LNHDA and CDR2 is SQIVND (reference sequence). CDR3 DNA sequence: TGTGCCAGTAGTCTTCAAGGACAGGCAACGTTCGGCTACACCTTC. This gives the protein CASSLQGQATFGYTF.

V gene TRBV19 combines with J gene TRBJ2-2; 12 positions agree with TRBD2. V lost 9 bases to trimming and J lost 3 bases; unmatched junction nucleotides: 5. Germline V gene lookup returns CDR1 LNHDA and CDR2 SQIVND (reference sequence). The CDR3 is 15 residues long. The CDR3 sequence is CASTLAGGYTGELFF. The CDR3 DNA reads TGTGCCAGCACTCTAGCGGGAGGGTACACCGGGGAGCTGTTTTTT.

J is TRBJ2-7 and V is TRBV3-1 (or the pseudogene TRBV3-2); 9 bases line up with TRBD1. V dropped 1 base and J dropped 6; count of bases not matched to a gene: 7. Germline V CDR1 and CDR2: LGHDT, YNNKEL (reference sequence). CDR3 length: 15 residues. The chain's CDR3 is CASSQVPGQGSEQYF. CDR3 DNA: TGTGCCAGCAGCCAAGTCCCGGGACAGGGTTCCGAGCAGTACTTC.

The rearrangement links TRBV28 to TRBJ1-1; 7 bases match TRBD1. V lost 4 bases and J lost 5; bases outside the gene matches: 13. This CDR3 has 16 residues. Germline assignment: CDR1 MDHEN and CDR2 SYDVKM. CDR3 in DNA: TGTGCCAGCAGTTCCCTCAGAGACAGGGTGAGGACTGAAGCTTTCTTT. As protein: CASSSLRDRVRTEAFF.

The chain carries TRBV19 and TRBJ1-4, with D perhaps TRBD1 (5 bases). V was clipped by 1 base and J by 4 bases, with 10 bases between them. The germline V gene has CDR1 LNHDA and CDR2 SQIVND (reference sequence). This CDR3 has 15 amino acids. CDR3 loop: CASSIAGRGNEKLFF. In DNA form, the CDR3 reads TGTGCCAGTAGTATAGCCGGGAGGGGTAATGAAAAACTGTTTTTT. The whole variable domain, remainder taken from reference TRBV19 and TRBJ1-4, is DGGITQSPKYLFRKEGQNVTLSCEQNLNHDAMYWYRQDPGQGLRLIYYSQIVNDFQKGDIAEGYSVSREKKESFPLTVTSAQKNPTAFYLCASSIAGRGNEKLFFGSGTQLSVL.

This clone was counted once. The chain joins TRBV5-1 to TRBJ2-7, with 10 bases lining up with TRBD1. The CDR3 covers 17 residues. V was clipped by 0 bases and J by 6 bases; unmatched bases: 12. The germline V gene has CDR1 SGHRS and CDR2 YFSETQ. This CDR3 reads CASSLAVGDRGPSEQYF. CDR3 bases: TGCGCCAGCAGCTTGGCGGTCGGGGACAGGGGCCCCTCCGAGCAGTACTTC.

The CDR3 here is CASSPSTGISYEQYF. In DNA form, the CDR3 reads TGTGCCAGCTCACCCTCGACAGGGATCTCCTACGAGCAGTACTTC. The chain recombines TRBV18 with TRBJ2-7, with 7 positions matching TRBD1. Looked up from germline, CDR1 is KGHSH and CDR2 is LQKENI. Trimming at V came to 3 bases and at J to 0 bases, leaving 5 bases not matched to a gene. The CDR3 loop spans 15 amino acids.

The chain uses TRBV9 and TRBJ2-3, with 8 bases identical to TRBD1. There are 14 residues in the CDR3. Losses at the gene ends were 3 bases for V and 5 bases for J; bases not matched to a gene: 5. CDR1 is SGDLS, CDR2 YYNGEE, per germline. CDR3 coding DNA: TGTGCCAGCAGCGGGCGCAGGGGGCTAGATACGCAGTATTTT. Its protein product is CASSGRRGLDTQYF.

This chain connects TRBV27 to TRBJ2-7; the match to TRBD2 covers 11 bases. CDR3 size: 14 residues. V lost 3 bases to trimming and J lost 9 bases; unmatched junction nucleotides: 7. Per the germline V gene, CDR1 is MNHEY and CDR2 is SMNVEV (reference sequence). The CDR3 DNA reads as TGTGCCAGCAGTTTCTCCGGACTAGCGGGCTCGCAGTACTTC. Its translation is CASSFSGLAGSQYF.

This sequence joins TRBV19 and TRBJ2-5; tentative D call: TRBD2 (5 bases). V lost 6 bases and J 6 bases, leaving 8 bases between the germline ends. CDR3 length equals 11 residues. Looked up from germline, CDR1 is LNHDA and CDR2 is SQIVND (reference sequence). CDR3 nucleotide sequence: TGTGCCAGTAGCCCGGGGAAGACCCAGTACTTC. Translating gives CASSPGKTQYF.

The CDR3 DNA follows: TGTGCTAGTGGTTCGGGCCCGGGATCCCAGTACTTC. This encodes CASGSGPGSQYF. The J gene is TRBJ2-7, the V gene TRBV12-5; D is possibly TRBD2 (5 bases). The germline gives CDR1 LGHNT, CDR2 FRNRAP. V lost 4 bases to trimming and J lost 10 bases, with 14 bases between them. This CDR3 has 12 amino acids.

The chain carries TRBV27 and TRBJ2-2; TRBD2 matches 7 bases. Germline lookup yields CDR1 MNHEY and CDR2 SMNVEV (reference sequence). The junction had 11 bases not matched to a gene; V was cut back by 6 bases and J by 1 base. The CDR3 totals 17 residues. The CDR3 DNA sequence: TGTGCCAGCAGCCCGAACCCGGGGACTAAGAACACCGGGGAGCTGTTTTTT. This gives the protein CASSPNPGTKNTGELFF.